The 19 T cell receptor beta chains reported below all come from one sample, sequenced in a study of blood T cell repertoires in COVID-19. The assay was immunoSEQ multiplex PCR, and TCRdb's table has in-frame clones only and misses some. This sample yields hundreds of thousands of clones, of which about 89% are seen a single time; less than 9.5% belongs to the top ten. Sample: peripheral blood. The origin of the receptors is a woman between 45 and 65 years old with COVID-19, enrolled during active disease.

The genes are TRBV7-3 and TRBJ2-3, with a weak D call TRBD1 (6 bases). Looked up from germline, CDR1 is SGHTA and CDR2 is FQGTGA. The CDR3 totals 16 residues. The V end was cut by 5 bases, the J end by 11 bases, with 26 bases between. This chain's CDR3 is CASSQQFFREGGMQYF. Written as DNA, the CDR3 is TGTGCCAGCAGCCAGCAATTTTTCAGGGAAGGGGGAATGCAGTATTTT.

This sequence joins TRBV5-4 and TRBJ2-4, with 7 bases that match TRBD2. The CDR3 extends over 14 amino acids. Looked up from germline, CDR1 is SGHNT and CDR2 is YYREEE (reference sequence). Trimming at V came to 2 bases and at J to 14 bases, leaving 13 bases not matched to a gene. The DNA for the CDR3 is TGTGCCAGCAGCTTTGACGGCAGAGGTCGGGGGGAGTACTTC. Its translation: CASSFDGRGRGEYF.

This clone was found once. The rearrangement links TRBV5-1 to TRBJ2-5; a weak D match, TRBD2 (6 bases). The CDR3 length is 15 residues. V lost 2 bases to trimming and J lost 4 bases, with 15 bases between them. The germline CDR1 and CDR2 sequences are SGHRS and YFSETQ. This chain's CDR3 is CASSFSPGGTETQYF. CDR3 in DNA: TGCGCCAGCAGCTTTTCTCCCGGCGGGACAGAGACCCAGTACTTC.

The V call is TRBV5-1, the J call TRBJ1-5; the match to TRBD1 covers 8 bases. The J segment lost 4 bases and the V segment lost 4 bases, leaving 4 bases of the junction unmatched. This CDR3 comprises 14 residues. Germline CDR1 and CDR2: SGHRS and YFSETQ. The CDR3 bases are TGCGCCAGCAGCCCCGGACAGGGAAATCAGCCCCAGCATTTT. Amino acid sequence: CASSPGQGNQPQHF.

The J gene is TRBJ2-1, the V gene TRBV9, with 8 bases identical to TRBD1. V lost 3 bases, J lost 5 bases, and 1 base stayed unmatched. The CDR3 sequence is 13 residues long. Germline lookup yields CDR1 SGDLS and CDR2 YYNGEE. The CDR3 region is CASSGTGNNEQFF. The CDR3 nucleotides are TGTGCCAGCAGCGGGACAGGGAACAATGAGCAGTTCTTC.

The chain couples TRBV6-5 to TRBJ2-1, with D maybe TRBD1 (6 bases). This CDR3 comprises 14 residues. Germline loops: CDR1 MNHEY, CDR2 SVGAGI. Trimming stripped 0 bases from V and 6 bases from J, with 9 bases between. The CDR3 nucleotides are TGTGCCAGCAGTTACTCGGCAGGGGCCAATGAGCAGTTCTTC. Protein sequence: CASSYSAGANEQFF.

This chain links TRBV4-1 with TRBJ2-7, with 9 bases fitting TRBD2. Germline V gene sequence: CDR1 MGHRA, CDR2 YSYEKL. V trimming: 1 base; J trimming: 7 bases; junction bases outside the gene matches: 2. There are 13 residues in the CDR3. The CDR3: CASSQALAGEQYF. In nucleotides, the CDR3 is TGCGCCAGCAGCCAAGCCCTAGCGGGGGAGCAGTACTTC.

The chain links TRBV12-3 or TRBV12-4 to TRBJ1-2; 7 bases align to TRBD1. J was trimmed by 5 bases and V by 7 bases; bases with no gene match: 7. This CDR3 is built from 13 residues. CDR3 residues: CASTQTGRYGYTF. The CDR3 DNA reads TGTGCCAGCACCCAGACAGGGAGGTATGGCTACACCTTC.

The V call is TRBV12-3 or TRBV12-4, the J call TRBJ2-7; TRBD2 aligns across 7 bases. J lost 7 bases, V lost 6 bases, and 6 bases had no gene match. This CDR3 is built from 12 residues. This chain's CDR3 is CASSLSGLEQYF. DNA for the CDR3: TGTGCCAGCAGCCTTAGCGGGCTAGAGCAGTACTTC.

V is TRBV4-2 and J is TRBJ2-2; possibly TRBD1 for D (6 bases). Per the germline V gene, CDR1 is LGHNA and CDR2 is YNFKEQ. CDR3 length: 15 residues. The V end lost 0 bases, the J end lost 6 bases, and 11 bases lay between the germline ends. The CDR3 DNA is TGTGCCAGCAGCCAAGAAGTACAGGGAGCCGGGGAGCTGTTTTTT. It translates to CASSQEVQGAGELFF.

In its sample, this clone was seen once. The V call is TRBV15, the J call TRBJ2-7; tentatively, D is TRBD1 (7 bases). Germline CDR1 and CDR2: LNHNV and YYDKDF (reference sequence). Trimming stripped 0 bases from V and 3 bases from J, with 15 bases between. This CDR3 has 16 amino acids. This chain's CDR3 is CATSRDLGTAGYEQYF. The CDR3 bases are TGTGCCACCAGCAGAGATCTGGGGACAGCGGGCTACGAGCAGTACTTC.

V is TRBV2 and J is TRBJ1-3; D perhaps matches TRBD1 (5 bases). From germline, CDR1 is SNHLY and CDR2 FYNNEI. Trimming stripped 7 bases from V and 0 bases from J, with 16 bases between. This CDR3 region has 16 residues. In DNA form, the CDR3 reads TGTGCCAGCACTCGGAGGGGACTACTCTCTGGAAACACCATATATTTT. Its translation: CASTRRGLLSGNTIYF.

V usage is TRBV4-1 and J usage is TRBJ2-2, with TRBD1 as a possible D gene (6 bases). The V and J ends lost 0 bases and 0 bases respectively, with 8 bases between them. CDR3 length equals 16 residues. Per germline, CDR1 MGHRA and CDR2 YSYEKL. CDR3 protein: CASSQDQGSNTGELFF. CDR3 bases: TGCGCCAGCAGCCAAGATCAGGGGTCGAACACCGGGGAGCTGTTTTTT.

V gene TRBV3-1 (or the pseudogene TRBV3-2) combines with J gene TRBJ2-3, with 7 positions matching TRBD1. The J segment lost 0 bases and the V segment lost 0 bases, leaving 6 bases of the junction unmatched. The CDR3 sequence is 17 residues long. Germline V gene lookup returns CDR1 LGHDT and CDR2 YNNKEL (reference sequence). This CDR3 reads CASSQEPGQFSTDTQYF. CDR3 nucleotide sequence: TGTGCCAGCAGCCAAGAGCCGGGACAGTTTAGCACAGATACGCAGTATTTT.

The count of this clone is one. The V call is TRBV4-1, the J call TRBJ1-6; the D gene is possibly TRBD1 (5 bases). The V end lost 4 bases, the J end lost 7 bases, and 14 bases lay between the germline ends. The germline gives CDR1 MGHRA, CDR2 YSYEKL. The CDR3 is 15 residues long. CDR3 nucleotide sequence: TGCGCCAGCAGCCCCCAGATGGGGCCGAATTCACCCCTCCACTTT. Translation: CASSPQMGPNSPLHF.

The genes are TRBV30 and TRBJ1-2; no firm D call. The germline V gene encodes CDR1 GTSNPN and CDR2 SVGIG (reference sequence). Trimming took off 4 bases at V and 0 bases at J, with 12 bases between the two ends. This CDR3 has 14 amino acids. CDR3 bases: TGTGCCTGGAAACACAGTGCCACTAACTATGGCTACACCTTC. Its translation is CAWKHSATNYGYTF.

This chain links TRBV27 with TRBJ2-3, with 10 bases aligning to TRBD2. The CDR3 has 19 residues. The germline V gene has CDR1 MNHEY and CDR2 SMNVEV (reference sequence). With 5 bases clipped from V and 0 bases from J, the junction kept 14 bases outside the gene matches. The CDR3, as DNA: TGTGCCAGCAGTACAGGGGAGCGGGGGGGCTACCGAAGCACAGATACGCAGTATTTT. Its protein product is CASSTGERGGYRSTDTQYF.

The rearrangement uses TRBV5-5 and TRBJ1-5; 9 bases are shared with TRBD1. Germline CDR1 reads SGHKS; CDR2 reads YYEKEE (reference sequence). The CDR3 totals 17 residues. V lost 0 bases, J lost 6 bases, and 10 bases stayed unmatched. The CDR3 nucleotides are TGTGCCAGCAGCTTGGGGATTTACAGGGGGCTTGGTCAGCCCCAGCATTTT. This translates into CASSLGIYRGLGQPQHF. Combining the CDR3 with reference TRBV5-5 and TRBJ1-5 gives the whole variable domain DAGVTQSPTHLIKTRGQQVTLRCSPISGHKSVSWYQQVLGQGPQFIFQYYEKEERGRGNFPDRFSARQFPNYSSELNVNALLLGDSALYLCASSLGIYRGLGQPQHFGDGTRLSIL.

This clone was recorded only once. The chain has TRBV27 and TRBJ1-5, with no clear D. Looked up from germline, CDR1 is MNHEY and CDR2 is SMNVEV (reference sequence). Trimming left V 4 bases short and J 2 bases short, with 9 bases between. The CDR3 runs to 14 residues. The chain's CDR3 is CASSYRGGNQPQHF. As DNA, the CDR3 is TGTGCCAGCAGTTATCGAGGAGGCAATCAGCCCCAGCATTTT.